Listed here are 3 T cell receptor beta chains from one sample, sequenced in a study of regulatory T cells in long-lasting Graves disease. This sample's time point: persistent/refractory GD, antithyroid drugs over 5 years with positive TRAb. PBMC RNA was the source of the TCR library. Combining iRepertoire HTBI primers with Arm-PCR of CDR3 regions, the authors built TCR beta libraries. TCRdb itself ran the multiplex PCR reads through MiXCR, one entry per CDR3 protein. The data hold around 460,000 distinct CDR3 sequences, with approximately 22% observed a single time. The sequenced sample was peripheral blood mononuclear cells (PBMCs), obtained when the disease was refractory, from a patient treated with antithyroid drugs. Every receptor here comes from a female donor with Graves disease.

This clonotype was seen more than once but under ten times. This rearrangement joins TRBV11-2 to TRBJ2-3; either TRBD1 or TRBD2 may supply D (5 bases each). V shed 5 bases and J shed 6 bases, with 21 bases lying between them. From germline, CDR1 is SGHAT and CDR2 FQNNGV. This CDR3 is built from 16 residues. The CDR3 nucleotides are TGTGCCAGCAGCCCCCACTCGGATGGATGGGGGGATACGCAGTATTTT. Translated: CASSPHSDGWGDTQYF.

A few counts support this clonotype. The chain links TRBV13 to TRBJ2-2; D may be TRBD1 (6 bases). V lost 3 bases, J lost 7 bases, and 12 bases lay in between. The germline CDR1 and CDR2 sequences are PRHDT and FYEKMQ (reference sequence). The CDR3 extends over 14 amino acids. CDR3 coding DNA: TGTGCCAGCAGCTTCGAAGGGACATTCGGGGAGCTGTTTTTT. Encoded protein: CASSFEGTFGELFF.

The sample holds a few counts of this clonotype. This chain's CDR3 is CSASTDRAGNTEAFF. Written as DNA, the CDR3 is TGCAGTGCTAGTACCGACCGGGCCGGGAACACTGAAGCTTTCTTT. The V call is TRBV20-1, the J call TRBJ1-1; D not certain. The germline gives CDR1 DFQATT, CDR2 SNEGSKA (reference sequence). The CDR3 covers 15 residues. Trimming took 3 bases from V and 1 from J, leaving 15 bases between them.